This TCR beta chain was profiled in a study of blood T cell repertoires in COVID-19. The table came from immunoSEQ multiplex PCR; TCRdb's copy has only in-frame clones and leaves some out. Of some 40,000 clones listed, 85% to 90% were seen once; the top ten hold 4.8%. The germline V and J ends were trimmed by 6 bases and 4 bases, with 16 bases remaining between them. Germline values: CDR1 SEHNR, CDR2 FQNEAQ (reference sequence). This CDR3 contains 14 residues. This TCR derives from a human donor in a cohort sampled during active COVID-19. V gene TRBV7-9 combines with J gene TRBJ2-7, with D possibly being TRBD2 (5 bases). Sequenced material: peripheral blood. DNA for the CDR3: TGTGCCAGCAGTTCTTACCAAGCGGATTACGAGCAGTACTTC. Protein product: CASSSYQADYEQYF.